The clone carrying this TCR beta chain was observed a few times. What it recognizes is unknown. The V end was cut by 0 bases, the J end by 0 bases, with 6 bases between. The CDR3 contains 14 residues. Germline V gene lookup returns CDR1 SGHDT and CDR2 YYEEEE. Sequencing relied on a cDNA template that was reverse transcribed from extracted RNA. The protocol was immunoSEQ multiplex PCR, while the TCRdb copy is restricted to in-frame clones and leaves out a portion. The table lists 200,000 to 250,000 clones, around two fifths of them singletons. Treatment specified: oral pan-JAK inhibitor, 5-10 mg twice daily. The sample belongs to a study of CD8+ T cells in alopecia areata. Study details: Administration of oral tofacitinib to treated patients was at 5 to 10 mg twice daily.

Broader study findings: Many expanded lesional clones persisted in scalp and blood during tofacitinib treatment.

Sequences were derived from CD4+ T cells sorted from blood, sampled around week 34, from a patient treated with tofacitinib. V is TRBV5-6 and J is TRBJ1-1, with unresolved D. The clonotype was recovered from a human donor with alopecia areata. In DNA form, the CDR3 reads TGTGCCAGCAGCTTGGGGCAGGTGAACACTGAAGCTTTCTTT. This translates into CASSLGQVNTEAFF.